A selection of T cell receptor beta chains follows, all from one sample in a study of naive and memory T cell subsets. TCRdb recomputed calls from the UMI-ligation and nested PCR reads with MiXCR, one row per CDR3 protein. Here the sample spans 140,000 to 150,000 distinct CDR3 sequences, over 15% being singletons. The sequenced sample consisted of naive CD4+ T cells from blood. The receptors stem from a human donor in good health. Each CDR3 is given with its conserved first and last residue. The D gene is left open where the match is weak. Rows give clone size only sometimes, using once, few, many, or a class for an expanded clone.

v_call,d_call,j_call,clone_size,cdr3_nt,cdr3_aa
TRBV20-1,TRBD2,TRBJ2-7,NA,TGCAGTGCTGACTTACTAGCGGGAGTTAAGTACGAGCAGTACTTC,CSADLLAGVKYEQYF
TRBV6-5,TRBD2,TRBJ2-1,few,TGTGCCAGCAGTTCATTAGCGGGTGGAGCCTACAATGAGCAGTTCTTC,CASSSLAGGAYNEQFF
TRBV20-1,TRBD2,TRBJ2-3,NA,TGCAGTGCAAGACTAGCGGGGATTAATACGCAGTATTTT,CSARLAGINTQYF
TRBV6-1,NA,TRBJ2-7,few,TGTGCCAGCAGTTGGTTTAGGGAGCAGTACTTC,CASSWFREQYF
TRBV28,TRBD2,TRBJ2-7,NA,TGTGCCAGCAGTTTATGGGGTATGGCGGGAGGGCCCGAGCAGTACTTC,CASSLWGMAGGPEQYF
TRBV20-1,TRBD2,TRBJ2-7,NA,TGCAGTGCTAGAGATACAAGCGGGAACTACGAGCAGTACTTC,CSARDTSGNYEQYF
TRBV6-6,NA,TRBJ1-1,NA,TGTGCCGTACTTACGGGGATCATGAGTGAAGCTTTCTTT,CAVLTGIMSEAFF
TRBV30,NA,TRBJ2-6,few,TGTGCCTGGACGATATCTCCTGGGGCCAACGTCCTGACTTTC,CAWTISPGANVLTF
TRBV2,NA,TRBJ2-3,few,TGTGCCAGCGGAGGGGACAGCACAGATACGCAGTATTTT,CASGGDSTDTQYF
TRBV24-1,NA,TRBJ2-3,few,TGTGCCACCAGTGGGATAGCCGGGAAGGTCGGTAGCACAGATACGCAGTATTTT,CATSGIAGKVGSTDTQYF
TRBV20-1,NA,TRBJ2-4,many,TGCAGGCCTGACTGGGAAAACATTCAGTACTTC,CRPDWENIQYF
TRBV12-3/TRBV12-4,NA,TRBJ2-3,many,TGTGCCAGCAGTTTAGGTGATTGGCGGAGCACAGATACGCAGTATTTT,CASSLGDWRSTDTQYF
TRBV12-3/TRBV12-4,NA,TRBJ2-7,few,TGTGCCAGCAGCTGGACAGAAGCCTACGAGCAGTACTTC,CASSWTEAYEQYF
TRBV7-9,TRBD1,TRBJ1-3,NA,TGTGCCAGCAGCTTCGCGGGGGGTAGGGACAGCTCTGGAAACACCATATATTTT,CASSFAGGRDSSGNTIYF
TRBV19,NA,TRBJ1-5,NA,TGTGCCAGTAGGGGGGGTGCAGAATATCAGCCCCAGCATTTT,CASRGGAEYQPQHF
TRBV20-1,NA,TRBJ2-5,NA,TGCAGTGCCCGACCAGCCCGGACTGTTCAAGAGACCCAGTACTTC,CSARPARTVQETQYF
TRBV19,NA,TRBJ2-7,few,TGTGCCAGTAAACCCGGGGATTCGACAGGATTCTACGAGCAGTACTTC,CASKPGDSTGFYEQYF
TRBV10-1,NA,TRBJ2-2,NA,TGCGCCAGAACCCGATCCCAGGGCGGCGGGGAGCTGTTTTTT,CARTRSQGGGELFF
TRBV12-3/TRBV12-4,TRBD1,TRBJ2-1,NA,TGTGCCAGCAGTTTAGGCCCCCTCAGGGACAGGGCGTACAATGAGCAGTTCTTC,CASSLGPLRDRAYNEQFF
TRBV7-2,NA,TRBJ2-1,few,TGTGCCAGCAGCTTAGACGGGTTCTCCTACAATGAGCAGTTCTTC,CASSLDGFSYNEQFF
TRBV11-2,NA,TRBJ2-1,NA,TGTGCCAGCAGCTTAGGCAGGGGTACCTACAATGAGCAGTTCTTC,CASSLGRGTYNEQFF
TRBV7-9,NA,TRBJ2-7,many,TGTGCCAGCAGTCAACTTTACGAGCAGTACTTC,CASSQLYEQYF
TRBV7-7,TRBD2,TRBJ2-3,NA,TGTGCCAGCAGCCAACGGGGGGGCGGTACGCAGTATTTT,CASSQRGGGTQYF
TRBV12-3/TRBV12-4,NA,TRBJ2-2,few,TGTGCCAGCAGTTTAGACGGGGCCGGGGAGCTGTTTTTT,CASSLDGAGELFF
TRBV6-5,TRBD2,TRBJ2-2,NA,TGTGCCAGCAGCCAACTAGCGGGAGTACGGAACACCGGGGAGCTGTTTTTT,CASSQLAGVRNTGELFF
TRBV6-2/TRBV6-3,NA,TRBJ1-1,NA,TGTGCCGCGTCAGGGAGAAGGGGTGCCTACACTGAAGCTTTCTTT,CAASGRRGAYTEAFF
TRBV5-1,NA,TRBJ2-5,NA,TGCGCCAGCAGCTTGGCCACGGGAACCCAAGAGACCCAGTACTTC,CASSLATGTQETQYF
TRBV2,TRBD1,TRBJ1-5,NA,TGTGCCAGCAGGGGACAGGCTCAGCCCCAGCATTTT,CASRGQAQPQHF
TRBV7-3,NA,TRBJ2-1,few,TGTGCCAGCAGCTTAGGGGCTGGGGAGCAGTTCTTC,CASSLGAGEQFF
TRBV7-2,NA,TRBJ2-3,many,TGTGCCAGCAGCTTCTACACAGATACGCAGTATTTT,CASSFYTDTQYF
TRBV7-8,NA,TRBJ2-7,NA,TGTGCCAGCAGCTTTGGTCGGTGGTACGAGCAGTACTTC,CASSFGRWYEQYF
TRBV7-9,NA,TRBJ2-3,NA,TGTGCCAGCAGCTTAGCCATTTGTAGCACAGATACGCAGTATTTT,CASSLAICSTDTQYF
TRBV12-3/TRBV12-4,TRBD1,TRBJ1-2,NA,TGTGCCAGCAGTCCGACAGGGTCGGCTGGCTACACCTTC,CASSPTGSAGYTF
TRBV29-1,TRBD2,TRBJ2-1,few,TGCAGCGTTGGGTCCCGTAAACTAGCGGGAGTTCAGTTCTTC,CSVGSRKLAGVQFF
TRBV11-2,TRBD1,TRBJ1-2,NA,TGTGCCAGCAGCGAGGACAGGGGGCGGGGCTACACCTTC,CASSEDRGRGYTF
TRBV14,NA,TRBJ2-5,NA,TGTGCCAGCAGCCAAGATTACCTAGCGGAGACCCAGTACTTC,CASSQDYLAETQYF
TRBV27,TRBD1,TRBJ2-1,NA,TGTGCCAGCACCTCAAGGACAGGGTTGGAGTTCTTC,CASTSRTGLEFF
TRBV6-5,TRBD2,TRBJ2-7,few,TGTGCCAGCAGTGCCGAGCGGGAGGCGGTCTACGAGCAGTACTTC,CASSAEREAVYEQYF
TRBV4-2,TRBD2,TRBJ2-1,few,TGTGCCAGCAGCCAATCCACTAGCGGGAGATACAATGAGCAGTTCTTC,CASSQSTSGRYNEQFF
TRBV12-3/TRBV12-4,NA,TRBJ1-5,NA,TGTGCCAGCAGTTTAGGCAGCTTCAATCAGCCCCAGCATTTT,CASSLGSFNQPQHF